The T cell receptor beta chain under discussion was sequenced for a study of OX40 agonist ivuxolimab in advanced cancers. For the study at large: Partial responses occurred in three patients (one hepatocellular carcinoma, two cutaneous melanoma).

Sequencing was performed with immunoSEQ multiplex PCR; in TCRdb, only in-frame clones are kept and a portion is missing. This table has tens of thousands of clones, around 93% appearing once. A note on this clone: The antigen is undetermined.

Study findings and constraints: At doses 0.1 to 3.0 mg/kg, CD4+ and CD8+ clones expanded.

CDR1 is SGDLS, CDR2 YYNGEE, per germline. The V gene end was trimmed by 3 bases and the J gene end by 5 bases; junction bases not matched to a gene: 7. The CDR3 contains 15 residues. The specimen was CD4+ or CD8+ T cells sorted from blood, collected in a trial of the OX40 agonist ivuxolimab. The J gene is TRBJ2-5, the V gene TRBV9; 10 bases fit TRBD2. The clonotype originates from an adult with an advanced solid tumor such as melanoma, head and neck, liver or kidney cancer. Here the CDR3 reads CASSAIAGGLETQYF. DNA of the CDR3: TGTGCCAGCAGCGCCATAGCGGGAGGTCTGGAGACCCAGTACTTC.